This T cell receptor beta chain was retrieved from a study of control samples from healthy donors and cancer patients. TCRdb's table, derived via immunoSEQ multiplex PCR, lists solely in-frame clones and lacks some. The table lists around 130,000 clones, 91% of them singletons. The V and J ends lost 4 bases and 4 bases, in that order; junction bases with no gene match: 2. The CDR3 totals 15 residues. Germline V gene data show CDR1 as MRHNA and CDR2 as SNTAGT. The sample comprised blood. V is TRBV6-4 and J is TRBJ2-1; 12 positions agree with TRBD2. The clonotype originates from a young man in good health. CDR3 DNA: TGTGCCAGCAGTGGGACTAGCGGGGATTACAATGAGCAGTTCTTC. It translates to CASSGTSGDYNEQFF.